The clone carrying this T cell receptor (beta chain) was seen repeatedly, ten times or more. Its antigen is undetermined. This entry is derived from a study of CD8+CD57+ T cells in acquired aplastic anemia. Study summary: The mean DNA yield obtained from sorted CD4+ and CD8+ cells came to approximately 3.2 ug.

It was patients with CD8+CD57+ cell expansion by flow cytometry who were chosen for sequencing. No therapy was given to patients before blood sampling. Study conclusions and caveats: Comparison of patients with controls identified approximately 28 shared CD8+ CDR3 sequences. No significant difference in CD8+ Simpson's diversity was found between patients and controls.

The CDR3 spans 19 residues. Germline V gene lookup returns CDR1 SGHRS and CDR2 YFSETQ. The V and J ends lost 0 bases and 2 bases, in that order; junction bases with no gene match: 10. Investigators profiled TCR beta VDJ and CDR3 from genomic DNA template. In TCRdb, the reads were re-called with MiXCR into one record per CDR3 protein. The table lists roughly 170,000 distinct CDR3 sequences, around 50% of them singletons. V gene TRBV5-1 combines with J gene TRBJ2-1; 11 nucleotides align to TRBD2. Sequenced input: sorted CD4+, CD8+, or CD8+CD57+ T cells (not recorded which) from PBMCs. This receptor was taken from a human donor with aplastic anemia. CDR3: CASSLATSGGPDTYNEQFF. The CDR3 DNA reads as TGCGCCAGCAGCTTGGCAACTAGCGGGGGTCCAGATACCTACAATGAGCAGTTCTTC.